The rows below give T cell receptor beta chains drawn from one sample of a study of CD8 T cells in ankylosing spondylitis. One entry per CDR3 protein results from TCRdb running MiXCR on the 5' RACE reads. The table lists over 130,000 distinct CDR3 sequences, 44% of them singletons. Sequenced material: synovial fluid, either unsorted or a sorted T cell fraction (not recorded which). All receptors derive from a male donor with ankylosing spondylitis. Both conserved end residues are part of each CDR3. Fields, in order: J gene, D gene, V gene, clone size, CDR3 protein, CDR3 DNA. A D gene is named only where the DNA matches it firmly. Part of the rows lack a size; the others show once, few, many or a class for expanded clones.

j_gene: TRBJ2-7
d_gene: NA
v_gene: TRBV4-1
abundance: few
CDR3aa: CASSHPLGQTQTSYEQYF
CDR3nt: TGCGCCAGCAGCCATCCCCTAGGACAGACCCAAACCTCCTACGAGCAGTACTTC

j_gene: TRBJ2-2
d_gene: NA
v_gene: TRBV6-5
abundance: NA
CDR3aa: CATLANTGELFF
CDR3nt: TGTGCCACCCTAGCGAACACCGGGGAGCTGTTTTTT

j_gene: TRBJ2-7
d_gene: NA
v_gene: TRBV10-3
abundance: many
CDR3aa: CAISEPGQHYEQYF
CDR3nt: TGTGCCATCAGTGAGCCCGGACAGCACTACGAGCAGTACTTC

j_gene: TRBJ2-7
d_gene: TRBD1
v_gene: TRBV11-1
abundance: NA
CDR3aa: CASSTTKGDRANFYEQYF
CDR3nt: TGTGCCAGCAGCACGACCAAAGGGGACAGGGCGAACTTCTACGAGCAGTACTTC

j_gene: TRBJ2-2
d_gene: NA
v_gene: TRBV11-1
abundance: NA
CDR3aa: CASSFPWGSGGELFF
CDR3nt: TGTGCCAGCAGCTTCCCCTGGGGCTCGGGCGGGGAGCTGTTTTTT

j_gene: TRBJ1-1
d_gene: NA
v_gene: TRBV6-1
abundance: NA
CDR3aa: CATLWDEGFPDTEAFF
CDR3nt: TGTGCCACCCTTTGGGATGAGGGGTTTCCGGACACTGAAGCTTTCTTT

j_gene: TRBJ2-3
d_gene: NA
v_gene: TRBV11-2
abundance: few
CDR3aa: CASSLGTGGHRTDTQYF
CDR3nt: TGTGCCAGCAGCTTAGGTACCGGGGGCCACCGCACAGATACGCAGTATTTT

j_gene: TRBJ2-7
d_gene: TRBD1
v_gene: TRBV5-1
abundance: few
CDR3aa: CASSQDRGNPYEQYF
CDR3nt: TGCGCCAGCAGCCAGGACAGGGGCAATCCCTACGAGCAGTACTTC

j_gene: TRBJ2-7
d_gene: TRBD2
v_gene: TRBV4-3
abundance: few
CDR3aa: CASSQDIIAGGVYEQYF
CDR3nt: TGCGCCAGCAGCCAAGATATAATAGCGGGAGGTGTGTACGAGCAGTACTTC

j_gene: TRBJ1-5
d_gene: TRBD1
v_gene: TRBV6-4
abundance: NA
CDR3aa: CASSDSFLSRTGDNQPQHF
CDR3nt: TGTGCCAGCAGTGACTCGTTTTTATCCAGGACAGGGGACAATCAGCCCCAGCATTTT

j_gene: TRBJ1-2
d_gene: TRBD1
v_gene: TRBV7-9
abundance: once
CDR3aa: CASSTRTGINYGYTF
CDR3nt: TGTGCCAGCAGCACCCGGACAGGAATTAACTATGGCTACACCTTC

j_gene: TRBJ2-1
d_gene: NA
v_gene: TRBV7-3
abundance: NA
CDR3aa: CASSLLGGSSYNEQFF
CDR3nt: TGTGCCAGCAGCTTATTGGGCGGAAGCTCCTACAATGAGCAGTTCTTC

j_gene: TRBJ1-1
d_gene: NA
v_gene: TRBV18
abundance: few
CDR3aa: CASSQFPQGTWTEAFF
CDR3nt: TGTGCCAGCTCACAATTCCCTCAGGGGACCTGGACTGAAGCTTTCTTT

j_gene: TRBJ2-1
d_gene: TRBD2
v_gene: TRBV12-3/TRBV12-4
abundance: few
CDR3aa: CASSTSGNYNEQFF
CDR3nt: TGTGCCAGCAGTACTAGCGGGAATTACAATGAGCAGTTCTTC

j_gene: TRBJ1-2
d_gene: NA
v_gene: TRBV21-1
abundance: NA
CDR3aa: CASSNRDRAPGYTF
CDR3nt: TGTGCCAGCAGCAATCGGGACAGGGCTCCTGGCTACACCTTC

j_gene: TRBJ2-7
d_gene: TRBD2
v_gene: TRBV7-8
abundance: NA
CDR3aa: CASSLAGTSGGYYEQYF
CDR3nt: TGTGCCAGCAGCTTAGCCGGGACTAGCGGGGGTTACTACGAGCAGTACTTC

j_gene: TRBJ2-7
d_gene: NA
v_gene: TRBV28
abundance: few
CDR3aa: CASGDIYEQYF
CDR3nt: TGTGCCAGCGGGGACATCTACGAGCAGTACTTC

j_gene: TRBJ1-1
d_gene: NA
v_gene: TRBV18
abundance: NA
CDR3aa: CASWKHRRERDTEAFF
CDR3nt: TGTGCCAGCTGGAAGCATCGACGGGAGAGGGACACTGAAGCTTTCTTT

j_gene: TRBJ2-2
d_gene: NA
v_gene: TRBV4-2
abundance: few
CDR3aa: CASSLTSPGTGELFF
CDR3nt: TGTGCCAGCAGCCTCACTAGCCCCGGCACCGGGGAGCTGTTTTTT

j_gene: TRBJ2-7
d_gene: NA
v_gene: TRBV6-1
abundance: NA
CDR3aa: CASRPQPEGAGEQYF
CDR3nt: TGTGCCAGCAGACCTCAACCGGAGGGGGCGGGCGAGCAGTACTTC

j_gene: TRBJ1-1
d_gene: NA
v_gene: TRBV20-1
abundance: many
CDR3aa: CSALILMNTEAFF
CDR3nt: TGCAGTGCGTTAATTCTCATGAACACTGAAGCTTTCTTT

j_gene: TRBJ1-2
d_gene: NA
v_gene: TRBV28
abundance: NA
CDR3aa: CASSPPPVRWHGYTF
CDR3nt: TGTGCCAGCAGTCCCCCCCCGGTTCGGTGGCATGGCTACACCTTC

j_gene: TRBJ2-3
d_gene: TRBD2
v_gene: TRBV9
abundance: once
CDR3aa: CASSTRPSGVYTSTDTQYF
CDR3nt: TGTGCCAGCAGCACGCGTCCCAGCGGGGTCTACACTAGCACAGATACGCAGTATTTT

j_gene: TRBJ2-3
d_gene: NA
v_gene: TRBV4-2
abundance: NA
CDR3aa: CASSQQEDGEDTDTQYF
CDR3nt: TGTGCCAGCAGCCAACAGGAGGATGGGGAAGACACAGATACGCAGTATTTT

j_gene: TRBJ2-3
d_gene: TRBD2
v_gene: TRBV12-3/TRBV12-4
abundance: NA
CDR3aa: CASSPGLAGVDTQYF
CDR3nt: TGTGCCAGCAGCCCAGGACTAGCGGGAGTTGATACGCAGTATTTT

j_gene: TRBJ1-1
d_gene: NA
v_gene: TRBV12-3/TRBV12-4
abundance: medium-sized
CDR3aa: CASSFGGRIGEAFF
CDR3nt: TGTGCCAGCAGTTTCGGGGGGCGGATCGGTGAAGCTTTCTTT

j_gene: TRBJ1-6
d_gene: NA
v_gene: TRBV28
abundance: NA
CDR3aa: CASSPGRPSSYNSPLHF
CDR3nt: TGTGCCAGCAGCCCCGGACGGCCGAGCTCCTATAATTCACCCCTCCACTTT

j_gene: TRBJ1-2
d_gene: TRBD1
v_gene: TRBV12-3/TRBV12-4
abundance: NA
CDR3aa: CASSFFLQGANGYTF
CDR3nt: TGTGCCAGCAGTTTTTTCCTACAGGGGGCGAATGGCTACACCTTC

j_gene: TRBJ1-2
d_gene: NA
v_gene: TRBV18
abundance: NA
CDR3aa: CASSPPIGHTNYGYTF
CDR3nt: TGTGCCAGCTCACCACCGATCGGACACACTAACTATGGCTACACCTTC

j_gene: TRBJ1-1
d_gene: NA
v_gene: TRBV27
abundance: NA
CDR3aa: CASVGLRSEAFF
CDR3nt: TGTGCCAGCGTGGGGTTGCGGTCTGAAGCTTTCTTT

j_gene: TRBJ2-7
d_gene: TRBD1
v_gene: TRBV29-1
abundance: NA
CDR3aa: CSVVGQAYYEQYF
CDR3nt: TGCAGCGTTGTGGGACAGGCCTACTACGAGCAGTACTTC

j_gene: TRBJ2-1
d_gene: TRBD1
v_gene: TRBV9
abundance: few
CDR3aa: CASTFRDRDYNEQFF
CDR3nt: TGTGCCAGCACTTTTCGGGACAGGGATTACAATGAGCAGTTCTTC

j_gene: TRBJ2-1
d_gene: TRBD1
v_gene: TRBV11-2
abundance: NA
CDR3aa: CASSLVGRDRVYNEQFF
CDR3nt: TGTGCCAGCAGCTTAGTAGGCCGGGACAGGGTCTACAATGAGCAGTTCTTC

j_gene: TRBJ2-1
d_gene: TRBD2
v_gene: TRBV5-1
abundance: few
CDR3aa: CASSPTSGGPLYNEQFF
CDR3nt: TGCGCCAGCAGCCCAACTAGCGGGGGGCCACTGTACAATGAGCAGTTCTTC

j_gene: TRBJ2-1
d_gene: TRBD1
v_gene: TRBV6-1
abundance: NA
CDR3aa: CASKPRTGPYNEQFF
CDR3nt: TGTGCCAGCAAGCCCCGGACAGGTCCCTACAATGAGCAGTTCTTC

j_gene: TRBJ2-1
d_gene: TRBD2
v_gene: TRBV29-1
abundance: few
CDR3aa: CSVEEPGLASYNEQFF
CDR3nt: TGCAGCGTTGAAGAACCGGGACTAGCGTCCTACAATGAGCAGTTCTTC

j_gene: TRBJ1-1
d_gene: NA
v_gene: TRBV20-1
abundance: NA
CDR3aa: CSAEDRSFMNTEAFF
CDR3nt: TGCAGTGCTGAGGACAGATCGTTCATGAACACTGAAGCTTTCTTT

j_gene: TRBJ2-7
d_gene: NA
v_gene: TRBV2
abundance: NA
CDR3aa: CASRPDSSYEQYF
CDR3nt: TGTGCCAGCCGACCGGACAGCTCCTACGAGCAGTACTTC

j_gene: TRBJ2-5
d_gene: TRBD2
v_gene: TRBV4-1
abundance: NA
CDR3aa: CASSQADWEGQETQYF
CDR3nt: TGCGCCAGCAGCCAAGCCGATTGGGAGGGCCAAGAGACCCAGTACTTC

j_gene: TRBJ2-7
d_gene: TRBD1
v_gene: TRBV20-1
abundance: NA
CDR3aa: CSAQTGKPYEQYF
CDR3nt: TGCAGTGCTCAGACAGGGAAACCCTACGAGCAGTACTTC

j_gene: TRBJ1-1
d_gene: NA
v_gene: TRBV6-1
abundance: NA
CDR3aa: CASIPGTGNTEAFF
CDR3nt: TGTGCCAGCATTCCCGGGACGGGTAACACTGAAGCTTTCTTT

j_gene: TRBJ2-1
d_gene: NA
v_gene: TRBV4-1
abundance: few
CDR3aa: CASSQDWPTWGLFF
CDR3nt: TGCGCCAGCAGCCAAGACTGGCCGACGTGGGGACTGTTCTTC

j_gene: TRBJ2-5
d_gene: NA
v_gene: TRBV7-9
abundance: NA
CDR3aa: CASTNRGKARGETQYF
CDR3nt: TGTGCCAGCACCAATCGCGGCAAGGCTCGCGGGGAGACCCAGTACTTC

j_gene: TRBJ1-6
d_gene: NA
v_gene: TRBV15
abundance: NA
CDR3aa: CATSRDRWGVSPLHF
CDR3nt: TGTGCCACCAGCAGGGACCGCTGGGGGGTTTCACCCCTCCACTTT

j_gene: TRBJ1-1
d_gene: TRBD1
v_gene: TRBV28
abundance: NA
CDR3aa: CASSGTALNTEAFF
CDR3nt: TGTGCCAGCAGTGGGACAGCCCTGAACACTGAAGCTTTCTTT

j_gene: TRBJ2-5
d_gene: NA
v_gene: TRBV7-6
abundance: NA
CDR3aa: CASSLGGNQGETQYF
CDR3nt: TGTGCCAGCAGCTTAGGGGGCAACCAGGGAGAGACCCAGTACTTC

j_gene: TRBJ1-4
d_gene: NA
v_gene: TRBV7-2
abundance: NA
CDR3aa: CASSLGVYAATNEKLFF
CDR3nt: TGTGCCAGCAGCTTAGGAGTGTACGCAGCAACTAATGAAAAACTGTTTTTT

j_gene: TRBJ2-2
d_gene: TRBD2
v_gene: TRBV7-9
abundance: NA
CDR3aa: CASSPSGDNTGELFF
CDR3nt: TGTGCCAGCAGCCCCAGCGGGGATAACACCGGGGAGCTGTTTTTT

j_gene: TRBJ2-7
d_gene: NA
v_gene: TRBV5-1
abundance: few
CDR3aa: CASSFQERVGYEQYF
CDR3nt: TGCGCCAGCAGCTTTCAGGAAAGGGTAGGCTACGAGCAGTACTTC

j_gene: TRBJ1-6
d_gene: TRBD1
v_gene: TRBV6-2/TRBV6-3
abundance: NA
CDR3aa: CASSYNPRDRGFNSPLHF
CDR3nt: TGTGCCAGCAGTTACAACCCTCGGGACAGGGGGTTTAATTCACCCCTCCACTTT

j_gene: TRBJ2-7
d_gene: NA
v_gene: TRBV29-1
abundance: few
CDR3aa: CSVEDESELGEQYF
CDR3nt: TGCAGCGTTGAAGATGAGTCGGAGCTAGGCGAGCAGTACTTC

j_gene: TRBJ2-5
d_gene: TRBD2
v_gene: TRBV20-1
abundance: NA
CDR3aa: CSARDPSSGTTQYF
CDR3nt: TGCAGTGCTAGAGATCCATCTAGCGGGACGACCCAGTACTTC

j_gene: TRBJ2-7
d_gene: NA
v_gene: TRBV12-3/TRBV12-4
abundance: NA
CDR3aa: CASSTRGPYEQYF
CDR3nt: TGTGCCAGCAGTACCCGGGGGCCATACGAGCAGTACTTC